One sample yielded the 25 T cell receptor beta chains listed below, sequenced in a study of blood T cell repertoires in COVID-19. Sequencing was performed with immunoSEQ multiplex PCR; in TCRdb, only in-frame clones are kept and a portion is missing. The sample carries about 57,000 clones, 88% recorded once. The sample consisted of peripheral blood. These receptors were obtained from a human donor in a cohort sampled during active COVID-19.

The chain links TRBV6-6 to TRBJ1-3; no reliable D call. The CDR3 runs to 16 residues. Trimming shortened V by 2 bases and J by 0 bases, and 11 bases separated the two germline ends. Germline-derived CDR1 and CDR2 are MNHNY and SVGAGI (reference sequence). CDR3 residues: CASSYESAGSGNTIYF. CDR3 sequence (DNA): TGTGCCAGCAGTTACGAATCCGCAGGCTCTGGAAACACCATATATTTT.

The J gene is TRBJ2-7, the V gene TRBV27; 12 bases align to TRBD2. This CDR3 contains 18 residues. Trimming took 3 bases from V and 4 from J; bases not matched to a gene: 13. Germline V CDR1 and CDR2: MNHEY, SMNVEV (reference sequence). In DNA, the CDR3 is TGTGCCAGCAGTTTTGACCCCCCTAGCGGGAGGGCCGTGTACGAGCAGTACTTC. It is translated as CASSFDPPSGRAVYEQYF.

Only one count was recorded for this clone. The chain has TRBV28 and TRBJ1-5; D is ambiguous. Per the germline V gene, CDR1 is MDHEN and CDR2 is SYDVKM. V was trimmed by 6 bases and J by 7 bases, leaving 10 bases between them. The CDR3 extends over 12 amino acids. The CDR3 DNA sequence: TGTGCCAGCAGACCCCCCCTACAGCCCCAGCATTTT. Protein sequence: CASRPPLQPQHF. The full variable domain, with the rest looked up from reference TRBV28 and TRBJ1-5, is DVKVTQSSRYLVKRTGEKVFLECVQDMDHENMFWYRQDPGLGLRLIYFSYDVKMKEKGDIPEGYSVSREKKERFSLILESASTNQTSMYLCASRPPLQPQHFGDGTRLSIL.

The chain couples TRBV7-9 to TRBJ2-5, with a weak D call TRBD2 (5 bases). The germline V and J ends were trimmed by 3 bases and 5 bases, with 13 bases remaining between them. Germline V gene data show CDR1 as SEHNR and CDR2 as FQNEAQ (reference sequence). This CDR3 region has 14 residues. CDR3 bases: TGTGCCAGCAGCTTTTTTTTGGGCGGGGAGACCCAGTACTTC. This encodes CASSFFLGGETQYF.

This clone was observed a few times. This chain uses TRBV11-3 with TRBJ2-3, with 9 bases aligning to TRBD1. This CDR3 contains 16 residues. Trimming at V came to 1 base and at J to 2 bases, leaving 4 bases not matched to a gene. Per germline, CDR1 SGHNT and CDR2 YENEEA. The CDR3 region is CASSLGTGAITDTQYF. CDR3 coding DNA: TGTGCCAGCAGCTTAGGGACAGGGGCTATCACAGATACGCAGTATTTT.

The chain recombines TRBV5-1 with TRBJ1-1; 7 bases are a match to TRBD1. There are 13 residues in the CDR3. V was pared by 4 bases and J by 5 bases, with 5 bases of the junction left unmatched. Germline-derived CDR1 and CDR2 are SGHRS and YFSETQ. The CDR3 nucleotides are TGCGCCAGCAGCCCAACAGGGGAAACTGAAGCTTTCTTT. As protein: CASSPTGETEAFF.

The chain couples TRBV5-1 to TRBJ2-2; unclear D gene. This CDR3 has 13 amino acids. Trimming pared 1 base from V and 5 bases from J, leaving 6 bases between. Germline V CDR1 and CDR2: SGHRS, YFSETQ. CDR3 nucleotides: TGCGCCAGCAGCTTGTACGGTACCGGGGAGCTGTTTTTT. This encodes CASSLYGTGELFF.

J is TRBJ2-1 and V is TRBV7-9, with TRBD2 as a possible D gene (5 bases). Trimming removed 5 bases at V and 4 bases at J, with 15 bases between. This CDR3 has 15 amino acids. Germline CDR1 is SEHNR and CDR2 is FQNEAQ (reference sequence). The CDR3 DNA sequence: TGTGCCAGCAGCCCCCAAGGAGGCGTATACAATGAGCAGTTCTTC. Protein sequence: CASSPQGGVYNEQFF.

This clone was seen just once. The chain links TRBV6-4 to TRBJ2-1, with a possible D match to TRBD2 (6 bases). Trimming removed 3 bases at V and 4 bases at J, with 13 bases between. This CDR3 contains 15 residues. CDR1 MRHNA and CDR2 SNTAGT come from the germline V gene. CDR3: CASSEGSGEYNEQFF. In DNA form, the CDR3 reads TGTGCCAGCAGTGAAGGTAGCGGAGAGTACAATGAGCAGTTCTTC.

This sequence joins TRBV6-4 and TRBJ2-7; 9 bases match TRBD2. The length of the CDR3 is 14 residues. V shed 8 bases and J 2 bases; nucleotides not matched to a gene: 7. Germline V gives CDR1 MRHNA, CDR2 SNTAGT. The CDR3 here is CASVGLAHTYEQYF. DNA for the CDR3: TGTGCCAGCGTCGGACTAGCGCATACCTACGAGCAGTACTTC.

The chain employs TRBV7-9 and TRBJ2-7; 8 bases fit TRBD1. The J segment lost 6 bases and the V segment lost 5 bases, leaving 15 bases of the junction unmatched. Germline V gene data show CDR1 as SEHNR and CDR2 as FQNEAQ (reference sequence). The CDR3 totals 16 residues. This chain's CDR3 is CASSLDRGLVMSEQYF. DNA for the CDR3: TGTGCCAGCAGCCTTGACAGGGGCCTGGTAATGAGCGAGCAGTACTTC.

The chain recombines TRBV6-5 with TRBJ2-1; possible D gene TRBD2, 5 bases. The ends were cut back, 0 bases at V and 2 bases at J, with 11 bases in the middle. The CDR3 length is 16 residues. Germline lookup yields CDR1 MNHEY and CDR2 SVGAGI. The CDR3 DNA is TGTGCCAGCAGTTACTCGATCCCGGGAACCTACAATGAGCAGTTCTTC. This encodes CASSYSIPGTYNEQFF.

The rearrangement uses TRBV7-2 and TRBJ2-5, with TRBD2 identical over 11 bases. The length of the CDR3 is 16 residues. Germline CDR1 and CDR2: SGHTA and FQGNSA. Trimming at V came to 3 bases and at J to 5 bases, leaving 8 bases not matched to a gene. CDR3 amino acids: CASSFGSGRAGETQYF. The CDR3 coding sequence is TGTGCCAGCAGCTTCGGTAGCGGGAGGGCCGGCGAGACCCAGTACTTC. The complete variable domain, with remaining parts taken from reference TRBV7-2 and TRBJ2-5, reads GAGVSQSPSNKVTEKGKDVELRCDPISGHTALYWYRQSLGQGLEFLIYFQGNSAPDKSGLPSDRFSAERTGGSVSTLTIQRTQQEDSAVYLCASSFGSGRAGETQYFGPGTRLLVL.

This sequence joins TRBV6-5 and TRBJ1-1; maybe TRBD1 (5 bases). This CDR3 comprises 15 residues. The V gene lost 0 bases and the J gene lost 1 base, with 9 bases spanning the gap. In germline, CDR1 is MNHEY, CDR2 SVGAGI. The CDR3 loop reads CASSYSRQGNTEAFF. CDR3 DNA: TGTGCCAGCAGTTACTCGCGGCAGGGGAACACTGAAGCTTTCTTT.

The CDR3 DNA follows: TGTGCCAGCAGTTTACAGGGGGTCAGCTCCTACAATGAGCAGTTCTTC. This codes for CASSLQGVSSYNEQFF. The V gene is TRBV7-6, the J gene TRBJ2-1, with 8 bases lining up with TRBD1. In germline, CDR1 is SGHVS, CDR2 FNYEAQ. The trim removed 6 bases at V and 0 bases at J, leaving 7 bases unmatched. This CDR3 region has 16 residues. Full variable domain (rest looked up from reference TRBV7-6 and TRBJ2-1): GAGVSQSPRYKVTKRGQDVALRCDPISGHVSLYWYRQALGQGPEFLTYFNYEAQQDKSGLPNDRFSAERPEGSISTLTIQRTEQRDSAMYRCASSLQGVSSYNEQFFGPGTRLTVL.

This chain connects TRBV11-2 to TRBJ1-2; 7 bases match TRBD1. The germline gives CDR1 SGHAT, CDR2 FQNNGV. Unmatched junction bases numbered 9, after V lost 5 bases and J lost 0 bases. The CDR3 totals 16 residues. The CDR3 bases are TGTGCCAGCAGCCCCCAGGGGGGCGCGGCTAACTATGGCTACACCTTC. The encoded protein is CASSPQGGAANYGYTF.

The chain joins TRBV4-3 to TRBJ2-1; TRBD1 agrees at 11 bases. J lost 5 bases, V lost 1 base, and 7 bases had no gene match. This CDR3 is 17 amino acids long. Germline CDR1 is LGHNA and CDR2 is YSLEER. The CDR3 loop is CASSQGLRDRGNNEQFF. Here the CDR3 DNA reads TGCGCCAGCAGCCAAGGGCTGCGGGACAGGGGGAACAATGAGCAGTTCTTC.

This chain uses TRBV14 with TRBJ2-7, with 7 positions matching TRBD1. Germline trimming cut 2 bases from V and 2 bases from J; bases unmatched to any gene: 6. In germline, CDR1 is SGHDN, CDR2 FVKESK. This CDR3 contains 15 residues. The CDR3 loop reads CASSQLTGRTYEQYF. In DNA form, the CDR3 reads TGTGCCAGCAGCCAATTGACAGGGAGAACCTACGAGCAGTACTTC.

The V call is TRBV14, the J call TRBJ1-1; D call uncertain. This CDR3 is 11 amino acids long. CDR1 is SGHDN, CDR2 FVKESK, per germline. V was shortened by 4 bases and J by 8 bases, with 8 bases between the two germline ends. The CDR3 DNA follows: TGTGCCAGCAGCCGCGCCTCAGAAGCTTTCTTT. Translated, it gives CASSRASEAFF.

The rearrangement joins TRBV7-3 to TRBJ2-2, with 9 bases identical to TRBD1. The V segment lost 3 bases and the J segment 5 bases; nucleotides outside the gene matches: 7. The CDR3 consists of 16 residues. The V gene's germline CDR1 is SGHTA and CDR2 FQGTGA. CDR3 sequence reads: CASSFSGTGLTGELFF. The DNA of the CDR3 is TGTGCCAGCAGCTTTTCCGGGACAGGGTTGACCGGGGAGCTGTTTTTT.

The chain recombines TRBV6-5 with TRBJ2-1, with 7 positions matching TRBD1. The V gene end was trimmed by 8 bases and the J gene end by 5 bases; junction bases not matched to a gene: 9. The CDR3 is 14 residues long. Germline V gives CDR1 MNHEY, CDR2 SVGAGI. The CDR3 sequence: CASWPRGSNNEQFF. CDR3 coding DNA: TGTGCCAGCTGGCCCAGGGGGTCGAACAATGAGCAGTTCTTC.

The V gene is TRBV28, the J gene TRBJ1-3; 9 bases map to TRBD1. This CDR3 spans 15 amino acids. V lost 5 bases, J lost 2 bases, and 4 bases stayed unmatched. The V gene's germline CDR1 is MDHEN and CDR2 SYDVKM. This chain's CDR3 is CASSVRDRAGNTIYF. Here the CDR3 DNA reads TGTGCCAGCAGTGTCCGGGACAGGGCTGGAAACACCATATATTTT.

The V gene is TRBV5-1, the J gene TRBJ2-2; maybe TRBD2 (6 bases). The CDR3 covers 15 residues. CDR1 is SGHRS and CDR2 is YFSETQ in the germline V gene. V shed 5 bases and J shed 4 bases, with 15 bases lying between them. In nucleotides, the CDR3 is TGCGCCAGCAGAGACGGGCAGGGAGGCACCGGGGAGCTGTTTTTT. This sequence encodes CASRDGQGGTGELFF.

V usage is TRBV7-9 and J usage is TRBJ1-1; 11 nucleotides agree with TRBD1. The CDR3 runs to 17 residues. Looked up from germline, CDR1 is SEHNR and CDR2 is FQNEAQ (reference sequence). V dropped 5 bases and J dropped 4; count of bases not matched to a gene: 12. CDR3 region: CASSQGQGAGWGTEAFF. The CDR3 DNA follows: TGTGCCAGCAGCCAAGGACAGGGGGCGGGCTGGGGCACTGAAGCTTTCTTT.

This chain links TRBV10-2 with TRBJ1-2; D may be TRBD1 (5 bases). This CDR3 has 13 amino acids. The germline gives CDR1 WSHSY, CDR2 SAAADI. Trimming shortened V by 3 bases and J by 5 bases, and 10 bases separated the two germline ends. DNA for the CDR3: TGCGCCAGCAGTGAACAGGCCTGGTATGGCTACACCTTC. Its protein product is CASSEQAWYGYTF.